This T cell receptor (beta chain) originates from a study of T cells after yellow fever vaccination. TCRdb re-derived calls from the 5' RACE reads in MiXCR, one entry per CDR3 protein. The sample lists 500,000 to 650,000 distinct CDR3 sequences, roughly a sixth occurring once. CDR3 length: 14 residues. CDR1 is SGHNT and CDR2 is YYREEE in the germline V gene (reference sequence). V was shortened by 4 bases and J by 5 bases, with 15 bases between the two germline ends. This clonotype was detected many times. The chain is built from TRBV5-4 and TRBJ2-5, with a tentative D call TRBD1 (5 bases). Specimen: PBMCs, collected more than 4 days after the first yellow fever vaccination. The clonotype comes from a man between 18 and 35 years old who received the YFV17D yellow fever vaccine. CDR3 region: CASSLQGAEETQYF. The CDR3 DNA reads as TGTGCCAGCAGCCTCCAGGGTGCGGAGGAGACCCAGTACTTC.